One and the same sample provided the 9 T cell receptor beta chains below, sequenced in a study of cytomegalovirus exposure and HLA in healthy donors. Amplification used 60 Vbeta primers and 13 Jbeta primers. Repertoires were generated with immunoSEQ multiplex PCR, while TCRdb's copy carries only in-frame clones and drops some. This table holds some 180,000 clones, roughly 9.5% found once. Sequencing was performed on PBMCs. The receptors come from a woman aged 30 to 39 in good health and CMV-seropositive.

The gene calls are TRBV25-1 and TRBJ1-2, with a tentative D call TRBD1 (5 bases). This CDR3 is built from 14 residues. V was clipped by 1 base and J by 8 bases, with 14 bases between them. CDR1 is MGHDK, CDR2 SYGVNS, per germline. The CDR3 sequence: CASSESGLKQGYTF. Here the CDR3 DNA reads TGTGCCAGCAGTGAATCGGGACTCAAGCAGGGCTACACCTTC.

This clone was observed a few times. The rearrangement joins TRBV19 to TRBJ1-1, with 7 bases fitting TRBD1. After removal of 4 bases from V and 6 bases from J, the junction contained 8 bases not matched to a gene. Looked up from germline, CDR1 is LNHDA and CDR2 is SQIVND (reference sequence). The CDR3 is 14 residues long. This chain's CDR3 is CASSTRQGRAEAFF. CDR3 sequence (DNA): TGTGCCAGTAGTACCCGACAGGGAAGAGCTGAAGCTTTCTTT.

This clone has a handful of counts. CDR3 loop: CASSMEAATEAFF. The CDR3 DNA is TGCGCCAGCAGCATGGAGGCGGCGACTGAAGCTTTCTTT. The chain uses TRBV5-1 and TRBJ1-1; the D is unclear. CDR3 length: 13 residues. Germline V gene data show CDR1 as SGHRS and CDR2 as YFSETQ. V was pared by 4 bases and J by 5 bases, with 12 bases between.

This clone was counted only a few times. The genes are TRBV18 and TRBJ2-3; 12 bases line up with TRBD2. Germline loops: CDR1 KGHSH, CDR2 LQKENI. This CDR3 region has 16 residues. Losses at the gene ends were 3 bases for V and 2 bases for J; bases not matched to a gene: 3. CDR3 loop: CASSPWTSGVTDTQYF. The CDR3 DNA reads TGTGCCAGCTCACCTTGGACTAGCGGGGTCACAGATACGCAGTATTTT.

This clone was detected a few times. The V gene is TRBV7-9, the J gene TRBJ1-2, with TRBD1 identical over 7 bases. This CDR3 region has 14 residues. Germline trimming cut 4 bases from V and 7 bases from J; bases unmatched to any gene: 9. Germline CDR1 and CDR2: SEHNR and FQNEAQ (reference sequence). The CDR3, as DNA: TGTGCCAGCAGCTACGTCACAGGGGACGTTGGCTACACCTTC. This sequence encodes CASSYVTGDVGYTF.

This clone was counted between two and nine times. The chain has TRBV7-2 and TRBJ1-2; D may be TRBD1 (6 bases). This CDR3 has 15 amino acids. V was pared by 4 bases and J by 3 bases, with 15 bases between. Germline values: CDR1 SGHTA, CDR2 FQGNSA. The DNA of the CDR3 is TGTGCCAGCAGCTCCCGGCCAGGGGCAGACTATGGCTACACCTTC. Translated, it gives CASSSRPGADYGYTF.

This clone was found a few times. J is TRBJ1-3 and V is TRBV5-1, with a weak D call TRBD1 (5 bases). This CDR3 spans 15 amino acids. Looked up from germline, CDR1 is SGHRS and CDR2 is YFSETQ. Trimming cost V 2 bases and J 6 bases, with 15 bases left between them. CDR3 in amino acids: CASSLIDSSANTIYF. Written as DNA, the CDR3 is TGCGCCAGCAGCTTAATCGACAGTTCCGCAAACACCATATATTTT.

This clone came up a few times. This chain links TRBV13 with TRBJ2-1, with D unresolved. CDR3 length: 13 residues. Trimming took off 2 bases at V and 8 bases at J, with 10 bases between the two ends. Germline CDR1 and CDR2: PRHDT and FYEKMQ (reference sequence). The CDR3 spells CASSLSSFDEQFF. The CDR3 DNA reads as TGTGCCAGCAGCTTAAGTAGCTTCGATGAGCAGTTCTTC.

V gene TRBV6-1 combines with J gene TRBJ2-7; 7 nucleotides line up with TRBD1. The CDR3 runs to 15 residues. Germline V CDR1 and CDR2: MNHNS, SASEGT. V shed 1 base, J shed 4 bases, and the junction held 7 bases outside the gene matches. Here the CDR3 DNA reads TGTGCCAGCAGTGAAGATGGGACAGCCTATTACGAGCAGTACTTC. Translating gives CASSEDGTAYYEQYF.